This TCR beta chain appears in the sequencing data of a study of CD8 T cells in ankylosing spondylitis. Study findings and constraints: Researchers reportedly found disease-linked clones significantly enriched in matched ankylosing spondylitis synovial fluid. Blood from ankylosing spondylitis patients appeared to carry a characteristic roughly 8-variant TCR beta motif. Previous work reported some of these motif variants in the synovial fluid and blood of reactive arthritis.

About this clonotype: Antigen specificity is unknown.

This CDR3 region has 14 residues. CDR1 and CDR2 from the germline V gene are MNHEY and SMNVEV (reference sequence). V was clipped by 7 bases and J by 7 bases, with 17 bases between them. Making use of molecular barcodes, quantitative 5'-RACE generated TCR beta libraries. Each CDR3 protein is one row after TCRdb ran MiXCR on the 5' RACE reads. Among fewer than 550,000 distinct CDR3 sequences listed, roughly 5.3% were seen once. The gene calls are TRBV27 and TRBJ2-4, with TRBD2 as a possible D gene (5 bases). The sample consisted of blood, either unsorted or a sorted T cell fraction (not recorded which). This receptor was taken from a male donor with ankylosing spondylitis. In DNA, the CDR3 is TGTGCCAGCACTTTCCGGGGTTCGAGGAACATTCAGTACTTC. Translating it yields CASTFRGSRNIQYF.